This record covers a single T cell receptor (beta chain). Its antigen is unidentified. The sample originates from a study of T cells in Graves' hyperthyroidism and ophthalmopathy. CDR3 size: 12 residues. V lost 4 bases and J lost 4; bases outside the gene matches: 2. The germline CDR1 and CDR2 sequences are SQVTM and ANQGSEA. The TCR beta CDR3 regions underwent amplification using RNA transcripts as the source. HTBI primers drove first-round RT-PCR of the TCR CDR3. MiXCR, run by TCRdb on the multiplex PCR reads, gives a single entry per CDR3 protein. The sample includes 300,000 to 400,000 distinct CDR3 sequences, around 20% seen only once; the top ten take around 50%. Regarding the study as a whole: Blood samples included most of the expanded thyroid clonotypes exceeding 0.001.

Graves' hyperthyroidism was deemed stable absent ophthalmopathy progression within 18 months. The study based diagnoses on clinical symptoms, serum thyroxine and TRAb, thyroid ultrasound and orbital computed tomography. The genes are TRBV29-1 and TRBJ1-2, with 8 bases that match TRBD1. Sequenced material: blood. The sequence was collected from a woman in her forties or fifties with Graves' hyperthyroidism. CDR3 protein: CSVGQGRYGYTF. CDR3 coding DNA: TGCAGCGTTGGACAGGGGCGCTATGGCTACACCTTC. Full variable domain (remainder filled in from reference TRBV29-1 and TRBJ1-2): SAVISQKPSRDICQRGTSLTIQCQVDSQVTMMFWYRQQPGQSLTLIATANQGSEATYESGFVIDKFPISRPNLTFSTLTVSNMSPEDSSIYLCSVGQGRYGYTFGSGTRLTVV.